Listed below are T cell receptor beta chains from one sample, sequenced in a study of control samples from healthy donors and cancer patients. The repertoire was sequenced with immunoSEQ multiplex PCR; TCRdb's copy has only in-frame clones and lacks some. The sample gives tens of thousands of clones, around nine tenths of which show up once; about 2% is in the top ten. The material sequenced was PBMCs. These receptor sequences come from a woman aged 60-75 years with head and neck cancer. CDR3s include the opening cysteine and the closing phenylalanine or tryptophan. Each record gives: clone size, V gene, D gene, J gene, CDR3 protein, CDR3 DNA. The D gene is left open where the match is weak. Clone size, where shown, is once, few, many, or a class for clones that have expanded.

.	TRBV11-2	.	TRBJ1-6	CASSFYAGNSPLHF	TGTGCCAGCAGCTTTTACGCGGGGAATTCACCCCTCCACTTT
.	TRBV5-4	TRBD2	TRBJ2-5	CASSWTSGFFETQYF	TGTGCCAGCAGCTGGACTAGCGGGTTTTTTGAGACCCAGTACTTC
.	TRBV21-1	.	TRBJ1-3	CASSKEVGRASGNTIYF	TGTGCCAGCAGCAAAGAGGTGGGCAGGGCCTCTGGAAACACCATATATTTT
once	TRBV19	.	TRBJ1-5	CASSEWGGASQPQHF	TGTGCCAGTAGCGAATGGGGGGGGGCGTCGCAGCCCCAGCATTTT
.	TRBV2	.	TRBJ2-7	CASSDVREQYF	TGTGCCAGCAGTGATGTAAGGGAGCAGTACTTC
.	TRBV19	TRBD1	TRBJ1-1	CASSEREKGAGSEAFF	TGTGCCAGTAGCGAAAGGGAGAAGGGGGCTGGGTCTGAAGCTTTCTTT
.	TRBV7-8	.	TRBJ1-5	CASSYRGRDSNQPQHF	TGTGCCAGCAGCTATAGAGGAAGGGACAGCAATCAGCCCCAGCATTTT
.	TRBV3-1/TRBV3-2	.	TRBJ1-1	CASSHRGWDTEAFF	TGTGCCAGCAGCCACCGGGGATGGGACACTGAAGCTTTCTTT
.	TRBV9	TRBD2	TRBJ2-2	CASKSAGGSGELFF	TGTGCCAGCAAGTCAGCGGGAGGCTCCGGGGAGCTGTTTTTT
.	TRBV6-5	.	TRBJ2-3	CASSYSDSRSTQYF	TGTGCCAGCAGTTACTCCGACTCTCGGAGTACGCAGTATTTT
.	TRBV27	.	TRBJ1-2	CASSLSGAYGYTF	TGTGCCAGCAGTTTATCTGGGGCTTATGGCTACACCTTC
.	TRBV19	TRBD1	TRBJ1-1	CASSPGQGTTEAFF	TGTGCCAGTAGTCCGGGACAGGGAACAACCGAAGCTTTCTTT
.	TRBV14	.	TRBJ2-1	CASSQEGVLAYNEQFF	TGTGCCAGCAGCCAAGAGGGGGTGCTGGCCTACAATGAGCAGTTCTTC
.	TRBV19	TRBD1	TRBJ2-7	CASSISTGGVEQYF	TGTGCCAGTAGTATTTCCACAGGGGGTGTCGAGCAGTACTTC
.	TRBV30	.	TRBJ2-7	CAWRGTYEQYF	TGTGCCTGGAGAGGGACGTACGAGCAGTACTTC
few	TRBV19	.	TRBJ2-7	CASSIDHGPTGEQYF	TGTGCCAGTAGTATAGATCACGGCCCGACGGGGGAGCAGTACTTC
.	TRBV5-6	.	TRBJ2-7	CASSLSAANKGQYF	TGTGCCAGCAGCTTGTCCGCGGCCAATAAGGGGCAGTACTTC
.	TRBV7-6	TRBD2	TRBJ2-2	CASSAPGTSGTPTTGELFF	TGTGCCAGCAGCGCCCCCGGGACTAGCGGGACTCCGACCACCGGGGAGCTGTTTTTT
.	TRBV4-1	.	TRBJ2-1	CASSQDGGSYNEQFF	TGCGCCAGCAGCCAAGATGGGGGGTCCTACAATGAGCAGTTCTTC
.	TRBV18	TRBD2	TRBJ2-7	CASSPLAGSYSYEQYF	TGTGCCAGCTCACCACTAGCGGGGTCCTACTCCTACGAGCAGTACTTC
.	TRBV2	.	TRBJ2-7	CASSWTIYEQYF	TGTGCCAGCAGTTGGACTATCTACGAGCAGTACTTC
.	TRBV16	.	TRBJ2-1	CASSQKRQGGEQFF	TGTGCCAGCAGCCAGAAGAGGCAGGGTGGTGAGCAGTTCTTC
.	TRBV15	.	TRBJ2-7	CATSRGTVPYEQYF	TGTGCCACCAGCAGAGGGACAGTTCCCTACGAGCAGTACTTC
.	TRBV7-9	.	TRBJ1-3	CASSLVVGGNTIYF	TGTGCCAGCAGCTTAGTGGTCGGCGGAAACACCATATATTTT
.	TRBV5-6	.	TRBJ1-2	CASSSMDRSLYGYTF	TGTGCCAGCAGCTCGATGGACAGAAGCTTGTATGGCTACACCTTC
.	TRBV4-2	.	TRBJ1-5	CASSQGGTQPQHF	TGTGCCAGCAGCCAAGGGGGCACTCAGCCCCAGCATTTT
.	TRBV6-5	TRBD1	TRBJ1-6	CASSYSSGTGNSPLHF	TGTGCCAGCAGTTACTCGTCCGGGACAGGGAATTCACCCCTCCACTTT
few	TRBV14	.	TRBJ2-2	CASSQQVEGFMWDTGELFF	TGTGCCAGCAGTCAGCAGGTCGAGGGGTTCATGTGGGACACCGGGGAGCTGTTTTTT
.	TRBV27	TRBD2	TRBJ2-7	CASSPGTSGTYEQYF	TGTGCCAGCAGTCCCGGGACTAGCGGGACCTACGAGCAGTACTTC
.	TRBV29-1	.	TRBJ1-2	CSVEAGDGYTF	TGCAGCGTTGAGGCAGGGGATGGCTACACCTTC
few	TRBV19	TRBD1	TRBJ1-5	CASSLGQGMDQPQHF	TGTGCCAGTAGTCTGGGACAGGGGATGGATCAGCCCCAGCATTTT
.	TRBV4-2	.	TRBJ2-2	CASSQPQGDSGELFF	TGTGCCAGCAGCCAGCCTCAAGGGGACTCCGGGGAGCTGTTTTTT
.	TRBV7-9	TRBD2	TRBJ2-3	CASSISGAYTDTQYF	TGTGCCAGCAGCATAAGCGGGGCCTACACAGATACGCAGTATTTT
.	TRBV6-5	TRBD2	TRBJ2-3	CASIGGSWTDTQYF	TGTGCCAGCATCGGCGGGAGTTGGACAGATACGCAGTATTTT
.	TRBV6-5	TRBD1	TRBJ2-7	CASKVQGIHEQYF	TGTGCCAGCAAGGTACAGGGGATCCACGAGCAGTACTTC
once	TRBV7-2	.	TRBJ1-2	CASSFGQQNYGYTF	TGTGCCAGCAGCTTTGGACAGCAGAACTATGGCTACACCTTC
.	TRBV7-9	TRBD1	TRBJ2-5	CASSFRITGDQETQYF	TGTGCCAGCAGCTTTAGGATCACAGGGGACCAAGAGACCCAGTACTTC